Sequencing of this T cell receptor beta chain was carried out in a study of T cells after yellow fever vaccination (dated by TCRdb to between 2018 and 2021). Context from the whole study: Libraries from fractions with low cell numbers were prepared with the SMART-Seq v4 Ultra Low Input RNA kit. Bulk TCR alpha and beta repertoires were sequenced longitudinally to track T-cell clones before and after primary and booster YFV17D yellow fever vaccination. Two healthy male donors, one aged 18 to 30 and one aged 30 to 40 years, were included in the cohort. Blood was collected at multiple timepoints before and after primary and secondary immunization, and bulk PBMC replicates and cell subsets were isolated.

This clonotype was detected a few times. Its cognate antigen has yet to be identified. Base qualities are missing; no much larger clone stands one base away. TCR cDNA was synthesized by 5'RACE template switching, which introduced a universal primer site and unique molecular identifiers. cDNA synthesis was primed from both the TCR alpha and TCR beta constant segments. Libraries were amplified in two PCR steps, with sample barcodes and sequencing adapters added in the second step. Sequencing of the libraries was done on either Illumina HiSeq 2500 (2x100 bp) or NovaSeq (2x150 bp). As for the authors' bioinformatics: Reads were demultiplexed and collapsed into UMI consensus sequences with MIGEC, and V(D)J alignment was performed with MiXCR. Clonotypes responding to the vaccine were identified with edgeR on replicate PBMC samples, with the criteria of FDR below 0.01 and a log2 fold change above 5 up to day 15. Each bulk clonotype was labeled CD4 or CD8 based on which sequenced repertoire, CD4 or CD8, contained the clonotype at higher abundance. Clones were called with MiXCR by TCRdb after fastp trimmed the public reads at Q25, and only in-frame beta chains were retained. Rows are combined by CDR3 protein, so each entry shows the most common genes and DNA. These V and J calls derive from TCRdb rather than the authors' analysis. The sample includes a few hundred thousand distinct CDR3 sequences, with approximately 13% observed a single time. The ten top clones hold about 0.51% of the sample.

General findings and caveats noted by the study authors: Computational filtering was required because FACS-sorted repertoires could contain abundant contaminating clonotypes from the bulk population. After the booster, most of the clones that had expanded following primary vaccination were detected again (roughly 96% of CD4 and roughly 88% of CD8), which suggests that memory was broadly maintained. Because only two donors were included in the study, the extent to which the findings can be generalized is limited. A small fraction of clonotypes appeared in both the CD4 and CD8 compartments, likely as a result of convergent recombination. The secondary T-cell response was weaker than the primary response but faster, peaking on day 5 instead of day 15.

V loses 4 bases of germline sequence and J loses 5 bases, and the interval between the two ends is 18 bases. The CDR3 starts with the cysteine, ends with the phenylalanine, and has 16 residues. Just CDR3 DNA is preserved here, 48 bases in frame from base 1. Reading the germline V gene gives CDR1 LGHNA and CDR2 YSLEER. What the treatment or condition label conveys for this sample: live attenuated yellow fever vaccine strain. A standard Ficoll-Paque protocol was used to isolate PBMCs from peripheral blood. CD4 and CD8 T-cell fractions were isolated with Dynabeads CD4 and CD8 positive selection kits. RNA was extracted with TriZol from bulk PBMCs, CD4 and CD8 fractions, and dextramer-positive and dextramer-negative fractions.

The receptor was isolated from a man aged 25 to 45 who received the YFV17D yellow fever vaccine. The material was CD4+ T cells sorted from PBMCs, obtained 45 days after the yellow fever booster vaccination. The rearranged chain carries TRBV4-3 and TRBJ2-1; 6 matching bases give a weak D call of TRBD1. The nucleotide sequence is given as TGCGCCAGCAGCCCGATAGCCGGACAGCGAAACAATGAGCAGTTCTTC. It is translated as CASSPIAGQRNNEQFF.